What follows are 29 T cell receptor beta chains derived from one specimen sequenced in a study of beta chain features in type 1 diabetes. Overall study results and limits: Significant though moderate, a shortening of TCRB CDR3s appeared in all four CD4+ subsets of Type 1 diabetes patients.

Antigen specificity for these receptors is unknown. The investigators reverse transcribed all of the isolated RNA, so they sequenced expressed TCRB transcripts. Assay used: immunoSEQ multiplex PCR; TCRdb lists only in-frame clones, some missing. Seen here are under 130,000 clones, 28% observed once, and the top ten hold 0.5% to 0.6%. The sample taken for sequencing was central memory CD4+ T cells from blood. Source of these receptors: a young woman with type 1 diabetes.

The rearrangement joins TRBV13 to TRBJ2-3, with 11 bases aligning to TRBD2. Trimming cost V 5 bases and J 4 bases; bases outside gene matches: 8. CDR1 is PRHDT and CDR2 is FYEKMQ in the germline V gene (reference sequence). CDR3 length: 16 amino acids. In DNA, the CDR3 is TGTGCCAGCAGCATCCGTAGCGGGAGGGCCGCAGATACGCAGTATTTT. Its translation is CASSIRSGRAADTQYF.

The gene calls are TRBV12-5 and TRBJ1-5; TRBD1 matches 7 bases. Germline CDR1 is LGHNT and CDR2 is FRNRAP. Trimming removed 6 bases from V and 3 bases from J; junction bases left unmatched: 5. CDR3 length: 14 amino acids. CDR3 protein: CASGWDRYNQPQHF. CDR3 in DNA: TGTGCTAGTGGCTGGGACAGATACAATCAGCCCCAGCATTTT. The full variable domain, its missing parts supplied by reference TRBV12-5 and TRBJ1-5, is DARVTQTPRHKVTEMGQEVTMRCQPILGHNTVFWYRQTMMQGLELLAYFRNRAPLDDSGMPKDRFSAEMPDATLATLKIQPSEPRDSAVYFCASGWDRYNQPQHFGDGTRLSIL.

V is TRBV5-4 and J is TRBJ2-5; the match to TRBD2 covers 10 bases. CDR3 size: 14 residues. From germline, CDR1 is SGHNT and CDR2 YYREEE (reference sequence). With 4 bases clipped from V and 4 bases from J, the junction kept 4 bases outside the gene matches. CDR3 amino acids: CASSPSGSRETQYF. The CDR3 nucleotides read TGTGCCAGCAGCCCTAGCGGGAGTAGAGAGACCCAGTACTTC.

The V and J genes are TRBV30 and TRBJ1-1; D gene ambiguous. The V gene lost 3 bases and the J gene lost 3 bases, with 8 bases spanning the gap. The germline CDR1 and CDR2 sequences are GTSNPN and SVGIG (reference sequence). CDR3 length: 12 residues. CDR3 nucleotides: TGTGCCTGGAGCCCCCAGGACACTGAAGCTTTCTTT. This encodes CAWSPQDTEAFF. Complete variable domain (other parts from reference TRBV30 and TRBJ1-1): SQTIHQWPATLVQPVGSPLSLECTVEGTSNPNLYWYRQAAGRGLQLLFYSVGIGQISSEVPQNLSASRPQDRQFILSSKKLLLSDSGFYLCAWSPQDTEAFFGQGTRLTVV.

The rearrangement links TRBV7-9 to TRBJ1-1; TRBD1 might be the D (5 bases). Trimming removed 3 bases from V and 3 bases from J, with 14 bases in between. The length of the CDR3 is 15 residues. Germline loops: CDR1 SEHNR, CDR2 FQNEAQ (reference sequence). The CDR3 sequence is CASSLSGSVYTEAFF. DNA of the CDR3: TGTGCCAGCAGCTTGTCAGGGTCGGTGTACACTGAAGCTTTCTTT.

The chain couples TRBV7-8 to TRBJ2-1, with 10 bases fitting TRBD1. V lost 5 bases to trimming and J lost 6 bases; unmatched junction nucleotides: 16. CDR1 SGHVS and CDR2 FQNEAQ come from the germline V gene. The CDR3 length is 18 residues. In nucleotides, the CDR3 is TGTGCCAGCAGCGGCCGGGACAGGGGCCCATTGGCCTCCAATGAGCAGTTCTTC. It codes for CASSGRDRGPLASNEQFF.

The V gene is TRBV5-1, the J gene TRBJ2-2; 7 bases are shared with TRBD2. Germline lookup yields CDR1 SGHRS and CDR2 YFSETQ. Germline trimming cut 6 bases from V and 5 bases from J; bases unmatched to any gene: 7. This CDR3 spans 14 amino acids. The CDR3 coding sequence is TGCGCCAGCACCCCCATGGGAGGGACCGGGGAGCTGTTTTTT. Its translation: CASTPMGGTGELFF.

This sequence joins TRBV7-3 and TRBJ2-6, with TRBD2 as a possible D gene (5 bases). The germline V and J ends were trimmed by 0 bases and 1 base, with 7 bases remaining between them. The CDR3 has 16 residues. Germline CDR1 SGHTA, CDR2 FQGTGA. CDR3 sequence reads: CASSLTSGSGANVLTF. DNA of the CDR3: TGTGCCAGCAGCTTAACGTCGGGGTCTGGGGCCAACGTCCTGACTTTC.

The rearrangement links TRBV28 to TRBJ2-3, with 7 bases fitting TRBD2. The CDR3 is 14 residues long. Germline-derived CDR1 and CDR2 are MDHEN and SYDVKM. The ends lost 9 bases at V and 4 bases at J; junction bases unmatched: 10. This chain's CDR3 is CASGRAGYADTQYF. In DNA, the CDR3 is TGTGCCAGTGGGAGGGCCGGATATGCAGATACGCAGTATTTT.

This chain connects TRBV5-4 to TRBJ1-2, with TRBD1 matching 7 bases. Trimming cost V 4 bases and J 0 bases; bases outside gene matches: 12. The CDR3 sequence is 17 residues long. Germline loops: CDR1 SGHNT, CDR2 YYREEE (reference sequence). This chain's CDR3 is CASSEVRTGSTNYGYTF. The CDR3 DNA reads TGTGCCAGCAGCGAAGTGAGGACAGGCTCCACTAACTATGGCTACACCTTC.

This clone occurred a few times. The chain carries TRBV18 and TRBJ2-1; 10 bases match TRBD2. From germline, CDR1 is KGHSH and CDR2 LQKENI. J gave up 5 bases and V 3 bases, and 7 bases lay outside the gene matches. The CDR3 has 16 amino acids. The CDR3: CASSPVLAGNNNEQFF. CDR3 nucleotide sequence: TGTGCCAGCTCACCGGTACTAGCGGGGAACAACAATGAGCAGTTCTTC.

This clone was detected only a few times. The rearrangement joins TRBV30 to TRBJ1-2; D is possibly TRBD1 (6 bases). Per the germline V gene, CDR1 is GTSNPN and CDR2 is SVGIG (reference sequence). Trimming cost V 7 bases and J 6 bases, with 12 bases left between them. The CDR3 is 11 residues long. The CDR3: CAYRDIDGYTF. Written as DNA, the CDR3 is TGTGCCTACCGGGACATTGATGGCTACACCTTC.

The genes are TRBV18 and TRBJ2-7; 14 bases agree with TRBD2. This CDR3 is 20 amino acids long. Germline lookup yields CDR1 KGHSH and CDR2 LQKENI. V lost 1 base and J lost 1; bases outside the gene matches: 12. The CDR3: CASSPRPSGTSGRVSYEQYV. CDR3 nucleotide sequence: TGTGCCAGCTCACCACGGCCTTCCGGGACTAGCGGGAGAGTATCCTACGAGCAGTACGTC.

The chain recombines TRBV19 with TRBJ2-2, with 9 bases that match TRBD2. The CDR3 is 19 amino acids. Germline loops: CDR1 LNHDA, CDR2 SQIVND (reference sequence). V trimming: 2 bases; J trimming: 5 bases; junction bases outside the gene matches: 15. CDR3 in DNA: TGTGCCAGTAGTATATTATACGGGACTAGCAGGGGTGAGACCGGGGAGCTGTTTTTT. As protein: CASSILYGTSRGETGELFF. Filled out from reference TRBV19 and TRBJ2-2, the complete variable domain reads DGGITQSPKYLFRKEGQNVTLSCEQNLNHDAMYWYRQDPGQGLRLIYYSQIVNDFQKGDIAEGYSVSREKKESFPLTVTSAQKNPTAFYLCASSILYGTSRGETGELFFGEGSRLTVL.

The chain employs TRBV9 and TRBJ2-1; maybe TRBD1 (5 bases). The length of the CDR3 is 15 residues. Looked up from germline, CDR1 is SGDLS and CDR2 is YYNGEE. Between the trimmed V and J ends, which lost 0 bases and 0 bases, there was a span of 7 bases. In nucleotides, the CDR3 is TGTGCCAGCAGCGTAGGGGGCAACTCCTACAATGAGCAGTTCTTC. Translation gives CASSVGGNSYNEQFF.

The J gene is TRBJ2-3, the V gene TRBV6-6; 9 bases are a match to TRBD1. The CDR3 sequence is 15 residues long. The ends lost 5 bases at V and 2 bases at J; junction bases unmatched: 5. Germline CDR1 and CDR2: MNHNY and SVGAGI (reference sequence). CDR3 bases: TGTGCCAGCAGTGTCCGGGACAGGGTCACAGATACGCAGTATTTT. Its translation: CASSVRDRVTDTQYF.

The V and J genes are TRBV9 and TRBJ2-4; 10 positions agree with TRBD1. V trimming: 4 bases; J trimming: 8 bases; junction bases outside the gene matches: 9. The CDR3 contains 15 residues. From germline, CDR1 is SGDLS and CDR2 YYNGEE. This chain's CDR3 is CASSLGGQGGDIQYF. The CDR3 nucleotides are TGTGCCAGCAGCCTCGGAGGACAGGGGGGGGACATTCAGTACTTC.

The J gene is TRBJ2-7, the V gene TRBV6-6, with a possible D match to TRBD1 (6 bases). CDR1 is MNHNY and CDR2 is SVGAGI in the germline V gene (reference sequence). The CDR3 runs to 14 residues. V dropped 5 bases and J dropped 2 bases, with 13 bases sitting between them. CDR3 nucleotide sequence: TGTGCCAGCAGTCGAGGACAGCGTACCTACGAGCAGTACGTC. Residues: CASSRGQRTYEQYV.

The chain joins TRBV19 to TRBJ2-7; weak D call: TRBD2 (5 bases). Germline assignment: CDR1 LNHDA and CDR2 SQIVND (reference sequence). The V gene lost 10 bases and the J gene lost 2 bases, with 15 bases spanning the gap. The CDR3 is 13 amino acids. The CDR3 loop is CATRGLYPYEQYF. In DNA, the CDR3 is TGTGCCACCCGCGGGCTGTACCCCTACGAGCAGTACTTC.

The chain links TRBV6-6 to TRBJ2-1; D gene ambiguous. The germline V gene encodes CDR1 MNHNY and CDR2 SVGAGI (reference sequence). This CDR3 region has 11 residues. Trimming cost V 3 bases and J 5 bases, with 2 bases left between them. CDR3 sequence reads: CASSYNNEQFF. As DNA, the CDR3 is TGTGCCAGCAGTTATAACAATGAGCAGTTCTTC.

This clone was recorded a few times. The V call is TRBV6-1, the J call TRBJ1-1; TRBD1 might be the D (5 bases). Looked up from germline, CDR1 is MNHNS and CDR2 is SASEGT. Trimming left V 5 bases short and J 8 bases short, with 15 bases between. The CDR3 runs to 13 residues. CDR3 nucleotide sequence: TGTGCCAGCAGTTCTCTGCGGGGGAGAGAAGCTTTCTTT. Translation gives CASSSLRGREAFF.

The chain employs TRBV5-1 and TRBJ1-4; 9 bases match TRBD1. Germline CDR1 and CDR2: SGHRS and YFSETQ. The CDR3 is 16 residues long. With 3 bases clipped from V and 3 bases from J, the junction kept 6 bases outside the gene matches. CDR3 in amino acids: CASSWGGQGSNEKLFF. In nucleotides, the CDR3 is TGCGCCAGCAGCTGGGGAGGACAGGGGTCTAATGAAAAACTGTTTTTT.

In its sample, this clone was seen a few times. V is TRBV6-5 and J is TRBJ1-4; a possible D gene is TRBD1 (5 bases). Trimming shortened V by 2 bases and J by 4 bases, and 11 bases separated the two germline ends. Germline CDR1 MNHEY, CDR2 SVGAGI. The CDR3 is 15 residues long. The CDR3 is CASSYNRQGNEKLFF. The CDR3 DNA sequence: TGTGCCAGCAGTTACAATCGGCAGGGTAATGAAAAACTGTTTTTT.

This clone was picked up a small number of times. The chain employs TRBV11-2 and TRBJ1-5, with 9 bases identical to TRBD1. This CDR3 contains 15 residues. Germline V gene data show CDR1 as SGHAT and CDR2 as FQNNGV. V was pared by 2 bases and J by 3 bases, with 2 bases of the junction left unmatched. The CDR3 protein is CASSLTGGLNQPQHF. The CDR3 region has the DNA TGTGCCAGCAGCTTAACAGGGGGCCTCAATCAGCCCCAGCATTTT. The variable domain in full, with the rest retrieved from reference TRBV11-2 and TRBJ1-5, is EAGVAQSPRYKIIEKRQSVAFWCNPISGHATLYWYQQILGQGPKLLIQFQNNGVVDDSQLPKDRFSAERLKGVDSTLKIQPAKLEDSAVYLCASSLTGGLNQPQHFGDGTRLSIL.

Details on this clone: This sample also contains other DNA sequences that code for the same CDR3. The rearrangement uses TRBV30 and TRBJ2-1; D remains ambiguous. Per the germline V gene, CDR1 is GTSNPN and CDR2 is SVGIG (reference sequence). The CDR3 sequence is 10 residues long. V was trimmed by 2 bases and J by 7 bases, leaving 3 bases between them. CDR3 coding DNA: TGTGCCTGGAGTCGGAATGAGCAGTTCTTC. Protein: CAWSRNEQFF.

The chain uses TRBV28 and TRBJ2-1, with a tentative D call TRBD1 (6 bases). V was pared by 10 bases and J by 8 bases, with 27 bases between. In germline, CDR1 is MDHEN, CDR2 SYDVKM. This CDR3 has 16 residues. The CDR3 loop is CATPRLGAGWLDEQFF. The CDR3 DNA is TGTGCCACCCCGCGCCTGGGGGCGGGTTGGCTGGATGAGCAGTTCTTC.

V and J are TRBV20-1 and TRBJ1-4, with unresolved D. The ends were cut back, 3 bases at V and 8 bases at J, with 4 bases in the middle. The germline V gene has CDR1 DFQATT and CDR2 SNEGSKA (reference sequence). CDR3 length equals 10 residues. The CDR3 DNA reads TGCAGTGCTAGGCGGGAAAAACTGTTTTTT. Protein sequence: CSARREKLFF.

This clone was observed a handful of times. Written as DNA, the CDR3 is TGTGCCAGCAGAAATATACAGGCATACACTGAAGCTTTCTTT. Its translation: CASRNIQAYTEAFF. The chain is built from TRBV6-5 and TRBJ1-1, with D maybe TRBD1 (5 bases). The CDR3 contains 14 residues. V was cut by 6 bases and J by 3 bases, with 14 bases left in between. Germline values: CDR1 MNHEY, CDR2 SVGAGI.

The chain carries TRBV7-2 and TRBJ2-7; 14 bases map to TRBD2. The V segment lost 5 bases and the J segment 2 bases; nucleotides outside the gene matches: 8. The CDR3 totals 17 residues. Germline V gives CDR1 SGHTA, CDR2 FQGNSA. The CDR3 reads CASSPQAGLAGAYEQYF. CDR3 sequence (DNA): TGTGCCAGCAGCCCCCAGGCGGGACTAGCGGGGGCCTACGAGCAGTACTTC.